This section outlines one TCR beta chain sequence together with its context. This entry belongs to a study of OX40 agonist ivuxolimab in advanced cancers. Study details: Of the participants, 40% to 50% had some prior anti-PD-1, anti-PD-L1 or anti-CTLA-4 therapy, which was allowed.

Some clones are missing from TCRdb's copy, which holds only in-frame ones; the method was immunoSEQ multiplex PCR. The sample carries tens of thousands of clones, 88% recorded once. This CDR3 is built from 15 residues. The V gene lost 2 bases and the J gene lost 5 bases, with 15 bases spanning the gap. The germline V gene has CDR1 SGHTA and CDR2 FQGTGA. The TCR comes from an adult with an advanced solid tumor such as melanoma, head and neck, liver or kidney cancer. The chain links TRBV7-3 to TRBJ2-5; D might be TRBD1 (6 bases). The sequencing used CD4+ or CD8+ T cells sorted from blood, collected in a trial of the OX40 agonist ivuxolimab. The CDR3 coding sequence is TGTGCCAGCAGCTTAGAGAACAGGGAGCGGGAGACCCAGTACTTC. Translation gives CASSLENRERETQYF.